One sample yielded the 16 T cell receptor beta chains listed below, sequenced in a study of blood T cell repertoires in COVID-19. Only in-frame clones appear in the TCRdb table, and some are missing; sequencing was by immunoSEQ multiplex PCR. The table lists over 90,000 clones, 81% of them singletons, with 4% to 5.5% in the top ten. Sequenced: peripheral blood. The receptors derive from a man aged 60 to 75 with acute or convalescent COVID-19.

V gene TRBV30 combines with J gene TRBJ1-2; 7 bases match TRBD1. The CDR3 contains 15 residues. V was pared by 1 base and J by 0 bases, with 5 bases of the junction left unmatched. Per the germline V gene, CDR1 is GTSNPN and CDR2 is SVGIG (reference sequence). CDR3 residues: CAWSAPGTANYGYTF. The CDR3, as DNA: TGTGCCTGGAGTGCCCCCGGGACAGCTAACTATGGCTACACCTTC.

The chain's CDR3 is CASSLTSGGRIDTQYF. The CDR3 DNA sequence: TGTGCCAGCAGCTTGACTAGCGGGGGGAGGATAGATACGCAGTATTTT. V usage is TRBV11-2 and J usage is TRBJ2-3; 13 nucleotides align to TRBD2. The V gene end was trimmed by 3 bases and the J gene end by 5 bases; junction bases not matched to a gene: 5. CDR1 SGHAT and CDR2 FQNNGV come from the germline V gene. CDR3 length: 16 residues.

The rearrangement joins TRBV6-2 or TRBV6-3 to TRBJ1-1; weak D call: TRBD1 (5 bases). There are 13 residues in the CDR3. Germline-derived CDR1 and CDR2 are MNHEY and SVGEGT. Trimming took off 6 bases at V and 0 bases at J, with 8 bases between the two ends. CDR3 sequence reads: CASSRQMNTEAFF. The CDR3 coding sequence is TGTGCCAGCAGCAGACAGATGAACACTGAAGCTTTCTTT.

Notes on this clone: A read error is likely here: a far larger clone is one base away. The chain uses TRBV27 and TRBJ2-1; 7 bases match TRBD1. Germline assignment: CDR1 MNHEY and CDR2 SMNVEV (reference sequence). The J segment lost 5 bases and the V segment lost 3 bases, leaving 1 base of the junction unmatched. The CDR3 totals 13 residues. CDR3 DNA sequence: TGTGCCAGCAGTTTGGGACAGAACAATGAGCAGTTCTTC. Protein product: CASSLGQNNEQFF.

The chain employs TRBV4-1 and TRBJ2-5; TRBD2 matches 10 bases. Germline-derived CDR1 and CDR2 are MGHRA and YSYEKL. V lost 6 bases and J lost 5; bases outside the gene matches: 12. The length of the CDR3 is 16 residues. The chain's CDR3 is CASSLSGAGGRETQYF. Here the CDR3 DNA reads TGCGCCAGCAGTCTCTCCGGAGCGGGGGGGCGGGAGACCCAGTACTTC.

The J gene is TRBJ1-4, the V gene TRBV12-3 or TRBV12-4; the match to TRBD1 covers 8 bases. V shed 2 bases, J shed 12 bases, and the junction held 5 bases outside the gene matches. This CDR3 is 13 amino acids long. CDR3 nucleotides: TGTGCCAGCAGTTTACAGGGGGCGCTGGAACTGTTTTTT. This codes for CASSLQGALELFF.

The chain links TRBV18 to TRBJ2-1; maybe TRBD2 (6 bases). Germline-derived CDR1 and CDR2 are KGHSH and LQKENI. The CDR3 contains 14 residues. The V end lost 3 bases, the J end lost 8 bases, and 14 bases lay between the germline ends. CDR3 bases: TGTGCCAGCTCACCCTTAGCGGTGCTGGATGAGCAGTTCTTC. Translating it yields CASSPLAVLDEQFF.

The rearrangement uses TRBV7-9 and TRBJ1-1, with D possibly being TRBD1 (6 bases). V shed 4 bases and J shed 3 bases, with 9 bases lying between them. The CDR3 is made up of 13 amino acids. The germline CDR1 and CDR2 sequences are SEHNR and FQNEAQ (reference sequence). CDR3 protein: CASSSQGYTEAFF. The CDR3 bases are TGTGCCAGCAGCTCTCAGGGGTACACTGAAGCTTTCTTT.

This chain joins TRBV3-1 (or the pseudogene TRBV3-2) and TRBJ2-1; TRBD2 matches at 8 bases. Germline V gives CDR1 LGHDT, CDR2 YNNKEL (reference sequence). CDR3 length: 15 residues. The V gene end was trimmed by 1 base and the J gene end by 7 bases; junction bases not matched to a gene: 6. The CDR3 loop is CASSQAGGPRNEQFF. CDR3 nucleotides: TGTGCCAGCAGCCAAGCGGGAGGGCCTCGGAATGAGCAGTTCTTC.

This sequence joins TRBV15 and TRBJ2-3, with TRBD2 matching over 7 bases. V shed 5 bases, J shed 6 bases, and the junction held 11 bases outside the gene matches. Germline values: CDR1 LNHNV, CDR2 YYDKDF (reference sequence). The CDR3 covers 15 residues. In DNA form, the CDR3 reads TGTGCCACCAGCCCCAGGACTAGGTCCATCGATACGCAGTATTTT. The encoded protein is CATSPRTRSIDTQYF.

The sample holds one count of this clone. Here the CDR3 reads CASSQGLGSYEQYF. DNA for the CDR3: TGCGCCAGCAGCCAAGGACTAGGCTCCTACGAGCAGTACTTC. The chain links TRBV4-3 to TRBJ2-7, with D perhaps matching TRBD2 (6 bases). This CDR3 comprises 14 residues. The V end was cut by 1 base, the J end by 0 bases, with 7 bases between. Germline CDR1 and CDR2: LGHNA and YSLEER.

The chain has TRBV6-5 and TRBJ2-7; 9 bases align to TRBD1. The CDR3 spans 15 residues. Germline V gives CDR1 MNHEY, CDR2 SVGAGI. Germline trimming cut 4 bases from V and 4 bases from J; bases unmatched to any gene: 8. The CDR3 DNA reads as TGTGCCAGCAGTTGGATTCCGGGACAGGGTTACGAGCAGTACTTC. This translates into CASSWIPGQGYEQYF.

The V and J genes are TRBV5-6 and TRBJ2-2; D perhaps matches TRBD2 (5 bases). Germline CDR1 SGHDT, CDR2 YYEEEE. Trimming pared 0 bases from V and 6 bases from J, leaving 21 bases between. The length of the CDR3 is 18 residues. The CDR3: CASSLGAATSLIAGELFF. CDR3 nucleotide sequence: TGTGCCAGCAGCTTGGGGGCGGCTACTAGTCTTATCGCCGGGGAGCTGTTTTTT. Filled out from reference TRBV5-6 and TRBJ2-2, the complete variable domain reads DAGVTQSPTHLIKTRGQQVTLRCSPKSGHDTVSWYQQALGQGPQFIFQYYEEEERQRGNFPDRFSGHQFPNYSSELNVNALLLGDSALYLCASSLGAATSLIAGELFFGEGSRLTVL.

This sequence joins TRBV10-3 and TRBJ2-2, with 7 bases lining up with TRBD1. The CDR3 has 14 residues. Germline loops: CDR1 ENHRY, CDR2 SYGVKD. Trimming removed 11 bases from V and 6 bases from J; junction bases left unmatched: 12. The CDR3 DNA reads TGTGCCGTCCGACAGGGCGTCTTGTCCGGGGAGCTGTTTTTT. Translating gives CAVRQGVLSGELFF.

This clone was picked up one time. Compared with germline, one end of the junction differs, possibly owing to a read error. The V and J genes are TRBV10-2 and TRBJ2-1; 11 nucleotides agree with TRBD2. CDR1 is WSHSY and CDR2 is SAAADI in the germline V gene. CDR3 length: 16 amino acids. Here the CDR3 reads CASTEPLAGGFDEQFF. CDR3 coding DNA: TGCGCCAGCACTGAGCCCCTAGCGGGAGGTTTCGATGAGCAGTTCTTC.

The chain's CDR3 is CASSPPLSGGGTDTQYF. The DNA of the CDR3 is TGTGCCAGCTCACCACCCTTAAGCGGGGGAGGAACAGATACGCAGTATTTT. The chain joins TRBV18 to TRBJ2-3; 8 bases align to TRBD2. Germline lookup yields CDR1 KGHSH and CDR2 LQKENI. V was pared by 0 bases and J by 3 bases, with 8 bases of the junction left unmatched. This CDR3 contains 17 residues.